The T cell receptor (beta chain) under discussion was sequenced for a study of T cell clones after liver transplantation. Sorting of unstimulated PBMCs yielded separate CD3+CD4+ and CD3+CD8+ fractions. This table comes from immunoSEQ multiplex PCR, and its TCRdb copy is limited to in-frame clones, with some not included. The sample has approximately 50,000 clones, over 65% seen once; the top ten hold less than 10%. In germline, CDR1 is SEHNR, CDR2 FQNEAQ (reference sequence). The CDR3 length is 18 residues. The junction had 16 bases not matched to a gene; V was cut back by 5 bases and J by 5 bases. The clonotype comes from a human patient who received a liver transplant. The graft donor may account for some of the T cells. J is TRBJ1-3 and V is TRBV7-9; TRBD1 aligns across 9 bases. Sequencing used CD4+ T cells from blood, obtained more than 52 months after liver transplant. CDR3 in DNA: TGTGCCAGCAGCCGAACTTTATCCCGACAGGGGGGGCGAAACACCATATATTTT. Its protein product is CASSRTLSRQGGRNTIYF.